Below, one TCR beta chain is given with its context. These data belong to a study of CD8 T cells in Susac syndrome. In contrast to the negatively isolated CD8+ and CD4+ T cells, TEMRA cells were FACS-enriched. RNA amounts of about 0.45 to 1 ug underwent reverse transcription with random hexamers. The method of amplification for TCR beta CDR3 was immunoSEQ multiplex PCR, covering 54 Vbeta and 13 Jbeta. In TCRdb, the immunoSEQ multiplex PCR reads were re-called with MiXCR into one record per CDR3 protein. The table lists more than 150,000 distinct CDR3 sequences, 85% to 95% of them singletons. Trimming at V came to 0 bases and at J to 2 bases, leaving 7 bases not matched to a gene. This CDR3 comprises 16 residues. Looked up from germline, CDR1 is SNHLY and CDR2 is FYNNEI.

The material sequenced was CD8+ T cells from PBMCs. This TCR was sampled from a human donor with multiple sclerosis. The chain recombines TRBV2 with TRBJ2-7; 7 bases agree with TRBD2. The CDR3 loop reads CASSEAGEGRTYEQYF. The CDR3 DNA sequence: TGTGCCAGCAGTGAAGCGGGGGAGGGCCGCACCTACGAGCAGTACTTC.